This note documents a single T cell receptor beta chain sequence. Its antigen remains unidentified. Data came from immunoSEQ multiplex PCR; TCRdb stores just in-frame clones and leaves some out. The repertoire includes 150,000 to 200,000 clones, 90% to 95% of them detected once, and roughly 5% sits in the top ten. The CDR3 has 14 residues. Trimming cost V 8 bases and J 7 bases, with 18 bases left between them. Germline CDR1 and CDR2: LNHDA and SQIVND (reference sequence). Second-dose intervals near 4 or 12 weeks were combined. This specimen belongs to a study of T cell responses to AZD1222 COVID-19 vaccine. Whole-study findings and limits: Donors were chiefly white British, with a greater number of females, and clonal diversity was perhaps underestimated. Spike-specific TCRs gained breadth and depth after people received two AZD1222 doses. Sampled repertoires all dated from after the peak T cell response.

The clonotype was recovered from an adult who received the AZD1222 COVID-19 vaccine. V and J are TRBV19 and TRBJ2-1, with D hard to call. The sequencing here drew on peripheral blood, taken 28 days after the second AZD1222 dose. The CDR3 sequence is CASSENRPRNEQFF. In DNA form, the CDR3 reads TGTGCCAGTTCAGAAAACCGGCCTAGAAATGAGCAGTTCTTC.